The 17 T cell receptor beta chains below all came from one sample that was sequenced in a study of response to subunit inactivated influenza vaccine. MiXCR, run by TCRdb on the RT-PCR reads, gives a single entry per CDR3 protein. The sample contains hundreds of thousands of distinct CDR3 sequences, more than 11% of which appear only once. The sequencing used PBMCs from blood, collected less than 15 days before vaccination. Receptors were obtained from a man aged 50 to 60 who received an inactivated influenza vaccine.

V usage is TRBV20-1 and J usage is TRBJ2-7, with D perhaps matching TRBD1 or TRBD2 (6 bases each). Trimming took off 5 bases at V and 6 bases at J, with 26 bases between the two ends. The CDR3 consists of 16 residues. Germline V gene data show CDR1 as DFQATT and CDR2 as SNEGSKA (reference sequence). This CDR3 reads CSALQPGGAGSFEQYF. DNA of the CDR3: TGCAGTGCTTTGCAACCCGGGGGCGCGGGTTCTTTCGAGCAGTACTTC.

There are many counts of this clonotype. In nucleotides, the CDR3 is TGTGCCAGCAGCCCGGACCCTAACTATGGCTACACCTTC. Its translation: CASSPDPNYGYTF. The genes are TRBV12-3 or TRBV12-4 and TRBJ1-2; D unclear. V lost 6 bases to trimming and J lost 0 bases, with 8 bases between them. This CDR3 contains 13 residues.

This clonotype turned up a few times. This sequence joins TRBV30 and TRBJ1-5, with TRBD1 matching 10 bases. The CDR3 spans 14 residues. The V and J ends lost 3 bases and 5 bases, in that order; junction bases with no gene match: 4. The germline V gene encodes CDR1 GTSNPN and CDR2 SVGIG (reference sequence). CDR3 DNA sequence: TGTGCCTGGAGCATCGGGACAGGGGATCAGCCCCAGCATTTT. This translates into CAWSIGTGDQPQHF.

In this sample, this clonotype turned up a few times. V and J are TRBV6-5 and TRBJ2-7; TRBD2 aligns across 9 bases. This CDR3 region has 16 residues. The trim removed 0 bases at V and 6 bases at J, leaving 9 bases unmatched. Germline loops: CDR1 MNHEY, CDR2 SVGAGI. The CDR3 coding sequence is TGTGCCAGCAGTTACTCGTGGTTAGCGGGAGACCCCGAGCAGTACTTC. Protein product: CASSYSWLAGDPEQYF.

This clonotype has more than one count but fewer than ten. This CDR3 reads CASSLAGPAEAFF. The CDR3 DNA sequence: TGTGCCAGCAGTTTGGCAGGGCCAGCTGAAGCTTTCTTT. The gene calls are TRBV12-3 or TRBV12-4 and TRBJ1-1, with TRBD1 as a possible D gene (5 bases). The ends were cut back, 3 bases at V and 6 bases at J, with 11 bases in the middle. This CDR3 region has 13 residues.

V usage is TRBV4-1 and J usage is TRBJ2-3; possibly TRBD2 for D (6 bases). Between the trimmed V and J ends, which lost 4 bases and 6 bases, there was a span of 29 bases. Looked up from germline, CDR1 is MGHRA and CDR2 is YSYEKL. The CDR3 has 19 amino acids. CDR3 in DNA: TGCGCCAGCAGCCTGACGCACCTATTAGGCGGGGTTAGAGGTGATACGCAGTATTTT. Translated: CASSLTHLLGGVRGDTQYF.

Many counts were recorded for this clonotype. The chain couples TRBV27 to TRBJ2-7; 11 nucleotides align to TRBD1. This CDR3 region has 15 residues. Germline V gene lookup returns CDR1 MNHEY and CDR2 SMNVEV (reference sequence). Germline trimming cut 5 bases from V and 5 bases from J; bases unmatched to any gene: 8. The CDR3 DNA is TGTGCCAGCAGTCCTAGGACAGGGGGCTGGAACGAGCAGTACTTC. Protein product: CASSPRTGGWNEQYF.

This clonotype came up many times. The chain joins TRBV4-1 to TRBJ1-2; D perhaps matches TRBD1 (6 bases). CDR1 MGHRA and CDR2 YSYEKL come from the germline V gene. V lost 1 base, J lost 2 bases, and 11 bases lay in between. The CDR3 runs 15 residues. The CDR3 loop is CASSQGPTGNYGYTF. The CDR3 nucleotides read TGCGCCAGCAGCCAAGGTCCCACAGGGAACTATGGCTACACCTTC.

The chain has TRBV7-2 and TRBJ1-1; D uncertain. V was cut by 4 bases and J by 1 base, with 10 bases left in between. The V gene's germline CDR1 is SGHTA and CDR2 FQGNSA. CDR3 size: 14 residues. The CDR3 DNA reads as TGTGCCAGCAGCTCTCCAGCCACGAACACTGAAGCTTTCTTT. It specifies CASSSPATNTEAFF.

V usage is TRBV29-1 and J usage is TRBJ1-2; TRBD1 is a possible D gene (5 bases). The length of the CDR3 is 11 residues. Germline values: CDR1 SQVTM, CDR2 ANQGSEA. Trimming took 4 bases from V and 7 from J, leaving 10 bases between them. As DNA, the CDR3 is TGCAGCGTTGCAGAAAGGGGTGGCTACACCTTC. It is translated as CSVAERGGYTF.

This clonotype was counted at least ten times. This rearrangement joins TRBV30 to TRBJ2-1; the match to TRBD1 covers 9 bases. With 1 base clipped from V and 4 bases from J, the junction kept 5 bases outside the gene matches. CDR1 GTSNPN and CDR2 SVGIG come from the germline V gene (reference sequence). The CDR3 runs to 15 residues. CDR3: CAWSGGTGFYNEQFF. The CDR3 bases are TGTGCCTGGAGTGGTGGGACAGGGTTTTACAATGAGCAGTTCTTC. Together with reference TRBV30 and TRBJ2-1, the CDR3 gives the full variable domain: SQTIHQWPATLVQPVGSPLSLECTVEGTSNPNLYWYRQAAGRGLQLLFYSVGIGQISSEVPQNLSASRPQDRQFILSSKKLLLSDSGFYLCAWSGGTGFYNEQFFGPGTRLTVL.

V gene TRBV28 combines with J gene TRBJ2-1; a possible D gene is TRBD2 (5 bases). Trimming shortened V by 2 bases and J by 1 base, and 12 bases separated the two germline ends. Looked up from germline, CDR1 is MDHEN and CDR2 is SYDVKM. The CDR3 runs 16 residues. Here the CDR3 reads CASSLRGHRSYNEQFF. CDR3 DNA sequence: TGTGCCAGCAGTTTAAGAGGGCATCGTTCCTACAATGAGCAGTTCTTC.

In this sample, this clonotype turned up many times. The gene calls are TRBV12-3 or TRBV12-4 and TRBJ2-5; 7 bases are shared with TRBD1. The CDR3 runs to 14 residues. With 5 bases clipped from V and 4 bases from J, the junction kept 7 bases outside the gene matches. This CDR3 is CASSARTGGETQYF. CDR3 DNA sequence: TGTGCCAGCAGTGCTCGGACAGGAGGAGAGACCCAGTACTTC.

V is TRBV30 and J is TRBJ2-1; D is uncertain. V lost 1 base, J lost 9 bases, and 7 bases lay in between. Germline-derived CDR1 and CDR2 are GTSNPN and SVGIG (reference sequence). The CDR3 is 11 amino acids. Here the CDR3 reads CAWSENGEQFF. CDR3 nucleotides: TGTGCCTGGAGTGAAAACGGTGAGCAGTTCTTC.

This chain joins TRBV6-5 and TRBJ2-3; D uncertain. CDR3 length: 14 amino acids. The germline V and J ends were trimmed by 2 bases and 5 bases, with 11 bases remaining between them. Germline loops: CDR1 MNHEY, CDR2 SVGAGI. This CDR3 reads CASSYRPRGDTQYF. As DNA, the CDR3 is TGTGCCAGCAGTTACCGGCCGCGAGGAGATACGCAGTATTTT.

This clonotype has at least ten counts. The rearrangement joins TRBV6-1 to TRBJ2-5, with unresolved D. The CDR3 extends over 13 amino acids. The ends were cut back, 6 bases at V and 1 base at J, with 9 bases in the middle. Germline V gene sequence: CDR1 MNHNS, CDR2 SASEGT. The CDR3 coding sequence is TGTGCCAGCAGCGGCGGATTCCAAGAGACCCAGTACTTC. It is translated as CASSGGFQETQYF.

The V call is TRBV12-3 or TRBV12-4, the J call TRBJ2-2; TRBD2 agrees at 8 bases. This CDR3 has 16 amino acids. The V segment lost 3 bases and the J segment 8 bases; nucleotides outside the gene matches: 11. The CDR3 DNA sequence: TGTGCCAGCAGTTTCTCCACCGGGACTAGGTCGGGGGAGCTGTTTTTT. Protein sequence: CASSFSTGTRSGELFF.